This T cell receptor (beta chain) was recovered during a study of cytomegalovirus exposure and HLA in healthy donors. Points on this clone: What it binds is not known.

Study-level findings and limits: Earlier analysis yielded a pattern in which most TCR beta V segments were productive about 90% or about 30% of the time. On later analysis, the bulk of CMV-associated TCR beta chains appeared to be HLA-restricted. A missense variant in DCLRE1C was later tied to TCR beta V- and J-gene trimming.

Primers included in the PCR were 60 Vbeta and 13 Jbeta primers. Profiling relied on immunoSEQ multiplex PCR, and the TCRdb table lists in-frame clones only, not all of them. This sample carries 170,000 or so clones, 75% to 85% of them seen once, and the ten largest clones take under 7.5%. Germline values: CDR1 SQVTM, CDR2 ANQGSEA. V was pared by 3 bases and J by 0 bases, with 15 bases between. The CDR3 is 16 amino acids. The specimen sequenced was PBMCs. The clonotype was recovered from a man aged 30-40 years in good health and CMV-seropositive. The rearrangement uses TRBV29-1 and TRBJ2-1; a weak D match, TRBD2 (5 bases). CDR3 nucleotide sequence: TGCAGCGTTGATGGTATAGTAGGGAGCTCCTACAATGAGCAGTTCTTC. Protein product: CSVDGIVGSSYNEQFF.